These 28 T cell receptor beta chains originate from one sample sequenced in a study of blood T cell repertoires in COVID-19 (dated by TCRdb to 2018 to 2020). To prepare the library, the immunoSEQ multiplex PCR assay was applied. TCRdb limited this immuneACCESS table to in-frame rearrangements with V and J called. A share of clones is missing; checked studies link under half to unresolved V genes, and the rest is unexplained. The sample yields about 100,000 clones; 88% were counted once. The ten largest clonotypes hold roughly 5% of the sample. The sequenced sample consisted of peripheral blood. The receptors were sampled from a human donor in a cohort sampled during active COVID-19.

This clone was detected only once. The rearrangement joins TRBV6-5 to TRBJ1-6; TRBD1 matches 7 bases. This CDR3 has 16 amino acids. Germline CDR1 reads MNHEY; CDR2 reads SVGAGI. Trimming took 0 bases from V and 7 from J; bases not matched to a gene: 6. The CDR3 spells CASSYSRQGRNSPLHF. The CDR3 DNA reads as TGTGCCAGCAGTTACTCCCGACAGGGTCGAAATTCACCCCTCCACTTT.

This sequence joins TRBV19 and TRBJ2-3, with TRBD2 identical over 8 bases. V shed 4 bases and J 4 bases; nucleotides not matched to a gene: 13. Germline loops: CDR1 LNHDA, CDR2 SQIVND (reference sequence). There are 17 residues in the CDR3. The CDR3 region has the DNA TGTGCCAGTAGTACAGTCACCGGGACTAGTCCTTCAGATACGCAGTATTTT. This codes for CASSTVTGTSPSDTQYF. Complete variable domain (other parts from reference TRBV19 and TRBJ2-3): DGGITQSPKYLFRKEGQNVTLSCEQNLNHDAMYWYRQDPGQGLRLIYYSQIVNDFQKGDIAEGYSVSREKKESFPLTVTSAQKNPTAFYLCASSTVTGTSPSDTQYFGPGTRLTVL.

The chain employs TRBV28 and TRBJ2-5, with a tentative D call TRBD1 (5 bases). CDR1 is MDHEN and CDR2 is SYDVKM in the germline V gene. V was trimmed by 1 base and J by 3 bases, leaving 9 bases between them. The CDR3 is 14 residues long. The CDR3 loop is CASSLLPGKETQYF. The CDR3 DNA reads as TGTGCCAGCAGTTTATTGCCAGGGAAAGAGACCCAGTACTTC.

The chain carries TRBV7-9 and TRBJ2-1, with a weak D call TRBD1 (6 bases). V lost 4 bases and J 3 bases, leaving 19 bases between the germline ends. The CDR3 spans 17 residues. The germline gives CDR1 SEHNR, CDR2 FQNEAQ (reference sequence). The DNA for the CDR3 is TGTGCCAGCAGCTCAGAGAAGGGGGACACCTTCTACAATGAGCAGTTCTTC. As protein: CASSSEKGDTFYNEQFF.

The CDR3 reads CSGNRGLNTEAFF. CDR3 bases: TGCAGCGGGAACAGGGGCTTGAACACTGAAGCTTTCTTT. The gene calls are TRBV29-1 and TRBJ1-1, with 7 bases fitting TRBD1. The CDR3 is 13 residues long. Germline V gives CDR1 SQVTM, CDR2 ANQGSEA. V lost 7 bases, J lost 0 bases, and 5 bases stayed unmatched.

CDR3 nucleotides: TGTGCCAGCAGTGATTCAGCCCGCGGGAGGTTTTCGTTCTTC. Translated, it gives CASSDSARGRFSFF. The gene calls are TRBV25-1 and TRBJ2-1; 8 nucleotides line up with TRBD2. V was pared by 3 bases and J by 15 bases, with 13 bases of the junction left unmatched. The germline gives CDR1 MGHDK, CDR2 SYGVNS. This CDR3 has 14 amino acids. The variable domain in full, with the rest retrieved from reference TRBV25-1 and TRBJ2-1, is EADIYQTPRYLVIGTGKKITLECSQTMGHDKMYWYQQDPGMELHLIHYSYGVNSTEKGDLSSESTVSRIRTEHFPLTLESARPSHTSQYLCASSDSARGRFSFFGPGTRLTVL.

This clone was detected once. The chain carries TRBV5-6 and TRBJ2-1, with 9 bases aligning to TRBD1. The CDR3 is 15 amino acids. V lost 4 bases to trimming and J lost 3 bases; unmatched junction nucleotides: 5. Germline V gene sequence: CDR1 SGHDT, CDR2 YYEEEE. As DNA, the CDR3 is TGTGCCAGCAGCCCAGGGACAGGGTTCTACAATGAGCAGTTCTTC. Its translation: CASSPGTGFYNEQFF.

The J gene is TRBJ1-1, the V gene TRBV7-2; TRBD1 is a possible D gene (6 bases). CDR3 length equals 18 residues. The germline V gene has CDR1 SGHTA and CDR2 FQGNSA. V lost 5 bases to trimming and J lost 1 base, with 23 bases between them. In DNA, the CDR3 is TGTGCCAGCAGCCAGGCGGGGGGGGCAAATGGGTGGAACACTGAAGCTTTCTTT. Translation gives CASSQAGGANGWNTEAFF.

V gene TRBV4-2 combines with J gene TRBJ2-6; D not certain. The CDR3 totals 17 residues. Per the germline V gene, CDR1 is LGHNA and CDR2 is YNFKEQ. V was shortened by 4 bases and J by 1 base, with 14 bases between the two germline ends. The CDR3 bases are TGTGCCAGCAGCCCCTCCGGCTCGGGTTCTGGGGCCAACGTCCTGACTTTC. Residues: CASSPSGSGSGANVLTF.

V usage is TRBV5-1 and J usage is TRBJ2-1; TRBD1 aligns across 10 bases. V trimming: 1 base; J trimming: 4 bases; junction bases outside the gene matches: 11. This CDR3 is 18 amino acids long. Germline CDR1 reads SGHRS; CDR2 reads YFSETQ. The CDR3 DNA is TGCGCCAGCAGCTTGTCCAGATCGACAGGGGGCTTGTACAATGAGCAGTTCTTC. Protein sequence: CASSLSRSTGGLYNEQFF. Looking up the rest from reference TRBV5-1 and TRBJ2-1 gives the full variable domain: KAGVTQTPRYLIKTRGQQVTLSCSPISGHRSVSWYQQTPGQGLQFLFEYFSETQRNKGNFPGRFSGRQFSNSRSEMNVSTLELGDSALYLCASSLSRSTGGLYNEQFFGPGTRLTVL.

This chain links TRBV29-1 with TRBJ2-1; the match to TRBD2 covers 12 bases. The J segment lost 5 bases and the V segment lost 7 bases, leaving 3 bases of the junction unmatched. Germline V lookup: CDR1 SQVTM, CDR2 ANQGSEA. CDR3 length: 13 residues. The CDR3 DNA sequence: TGCAGCGGGACTAGCGGGACCCACAATGAGCAGTTCTTC. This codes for CSGTSGTHNEQFF.

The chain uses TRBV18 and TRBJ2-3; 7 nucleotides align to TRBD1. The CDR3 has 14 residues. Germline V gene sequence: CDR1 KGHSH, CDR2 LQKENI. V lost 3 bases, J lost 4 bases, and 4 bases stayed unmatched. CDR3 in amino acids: CASSPGTVADTQYF. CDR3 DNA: TGTGCCAGCTCACCCGGGACAGTGGCAGATACGCAGTATTTT.

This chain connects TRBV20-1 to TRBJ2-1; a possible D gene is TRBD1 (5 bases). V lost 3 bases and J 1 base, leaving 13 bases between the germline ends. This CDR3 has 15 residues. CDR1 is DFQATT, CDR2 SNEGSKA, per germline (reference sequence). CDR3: CSASRGHRSYNEQFF. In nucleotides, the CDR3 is TGCAGTGCTAGTAGGGGCCACAGGTCCTACAATGAGCAGTTCTTC.

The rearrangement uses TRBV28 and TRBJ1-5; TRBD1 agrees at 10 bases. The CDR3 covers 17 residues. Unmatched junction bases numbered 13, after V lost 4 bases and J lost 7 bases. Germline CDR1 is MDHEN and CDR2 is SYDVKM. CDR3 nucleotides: TGTGCCAGCAGTTCCCCCGCTCGGGACAGGGGATACCAGCCCCAGCATTTT. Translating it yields CASSSPARDRGYQPQHF.

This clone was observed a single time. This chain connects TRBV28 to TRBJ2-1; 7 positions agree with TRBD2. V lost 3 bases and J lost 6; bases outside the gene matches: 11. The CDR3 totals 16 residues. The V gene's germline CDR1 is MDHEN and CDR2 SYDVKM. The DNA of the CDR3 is TGTGCCAGCAGTTTTGGGTCCGACGGGGGGACCAATGAGCAGTTCTTC. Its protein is CASSFGSDGGTNEQFF.

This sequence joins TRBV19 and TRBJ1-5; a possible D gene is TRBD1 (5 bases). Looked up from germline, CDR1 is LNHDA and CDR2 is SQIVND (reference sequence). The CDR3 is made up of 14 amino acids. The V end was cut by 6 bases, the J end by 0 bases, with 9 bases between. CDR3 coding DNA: TGTGCCAGTAGGCAACAGGATAGCAATCAGCCCCAGCATTTT. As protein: CASRQQDSNQPQHF.

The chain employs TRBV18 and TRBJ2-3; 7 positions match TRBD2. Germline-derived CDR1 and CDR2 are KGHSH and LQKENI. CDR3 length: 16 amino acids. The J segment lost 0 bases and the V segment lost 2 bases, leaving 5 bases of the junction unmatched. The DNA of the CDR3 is TGTGCCAGCTCACCATCTAGCGGTTCTAGCACAGATACGCAGTATTTT. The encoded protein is CASSPSSGSSTDTQYF.

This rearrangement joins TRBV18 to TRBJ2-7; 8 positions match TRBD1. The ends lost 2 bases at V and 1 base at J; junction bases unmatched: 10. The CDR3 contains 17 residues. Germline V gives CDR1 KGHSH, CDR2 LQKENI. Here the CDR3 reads CASSPRVRQGASYEQYF. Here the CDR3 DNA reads TGTGCCAGCTCACCAAGGGTACGGCAGGGGGCATCCTACGAGCAGTACTTC.

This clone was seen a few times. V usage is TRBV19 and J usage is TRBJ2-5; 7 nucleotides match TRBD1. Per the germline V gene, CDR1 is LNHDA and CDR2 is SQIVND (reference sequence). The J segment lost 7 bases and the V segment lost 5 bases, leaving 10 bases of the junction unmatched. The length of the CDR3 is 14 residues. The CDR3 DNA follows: TGTGCCAGTAGTGTCCAACAGGGGCCAGGGACCCAGTACTTC. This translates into CASSVQQGPGTQYF.

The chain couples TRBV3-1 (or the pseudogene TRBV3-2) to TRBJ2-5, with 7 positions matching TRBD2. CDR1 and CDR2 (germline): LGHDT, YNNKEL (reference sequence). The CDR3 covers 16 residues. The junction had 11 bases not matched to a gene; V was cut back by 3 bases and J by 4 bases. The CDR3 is CASSQFSGSGGETQYF. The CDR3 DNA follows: TGTGCCAGCAGCCAGTTTAGCGGGTCAGGCGGAGAGACCCAGTACTTC.

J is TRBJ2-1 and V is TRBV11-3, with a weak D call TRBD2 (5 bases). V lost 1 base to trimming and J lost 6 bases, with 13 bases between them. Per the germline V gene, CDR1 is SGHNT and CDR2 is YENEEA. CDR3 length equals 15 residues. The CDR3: CASSLAPGGGNEQFF. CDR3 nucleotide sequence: TGTGCCAGCAGCTTAGCACCGGGTGGAGGCAATGAGCAGTTCTTC.

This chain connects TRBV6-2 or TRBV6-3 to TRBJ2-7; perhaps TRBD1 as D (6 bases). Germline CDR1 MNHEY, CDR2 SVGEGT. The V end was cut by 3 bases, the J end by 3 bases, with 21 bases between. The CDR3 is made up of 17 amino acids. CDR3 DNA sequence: TGTGCCAGCAGTTATCCTATTAACAGGGCAGCCAGCTACGAGCAGTACTTC. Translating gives CASSYPINRAASYEQYF.

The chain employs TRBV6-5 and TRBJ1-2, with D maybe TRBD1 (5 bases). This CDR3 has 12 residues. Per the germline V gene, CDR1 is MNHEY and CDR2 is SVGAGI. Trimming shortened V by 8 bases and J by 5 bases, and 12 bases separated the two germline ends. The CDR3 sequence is CASLMGGYGYTF. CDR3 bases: TGTGCCAGCCTCATGGGGGGGTATGGCTACACCTTC.

The CDR3 DNA sequence: TGTGCCAGCATTAGCCGCGGGGAGGATAGCGGGAGTAAAGATACGCAGTATTTT. Translating gives CASISRGEDSGSKDTQYF. The chain carries TRBV3-1 (or the pseudogene TRBV3-2) and TRBJ2-3; 9 nucleotides align to TRBD2. Germline loops: CDR1 LGHDT, CDR2 YNNKEL (reference sequence). The CDR3 runs 18 residues. Trimming took 7 bases from V and 5 from J; bases not matched to a gene: 19.

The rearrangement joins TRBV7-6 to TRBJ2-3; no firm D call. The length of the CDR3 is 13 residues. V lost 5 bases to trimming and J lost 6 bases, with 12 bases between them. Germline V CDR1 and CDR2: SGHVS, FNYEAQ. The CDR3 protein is CASSPQLSDTQYF. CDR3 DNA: TGTGCCAGCAGCCCCCAACTCTCGGATACGCAGTATTTT.

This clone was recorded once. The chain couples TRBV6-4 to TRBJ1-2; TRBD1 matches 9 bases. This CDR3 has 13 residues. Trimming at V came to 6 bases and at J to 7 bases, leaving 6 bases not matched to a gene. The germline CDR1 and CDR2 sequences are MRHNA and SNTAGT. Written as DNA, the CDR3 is TGTGCCAGCAGCCCCGGGACAGGGACTGGCTACACCTTC. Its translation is CASSPGTGTGYTF.

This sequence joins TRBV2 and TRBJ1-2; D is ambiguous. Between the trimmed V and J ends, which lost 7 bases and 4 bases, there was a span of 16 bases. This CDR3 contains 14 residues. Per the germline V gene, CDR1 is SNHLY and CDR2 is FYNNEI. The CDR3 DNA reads TGTGCCAGCAAAGGACTCACACAAACCTATGGCTACACCTTC. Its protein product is CASKGLTQTYGYTF.

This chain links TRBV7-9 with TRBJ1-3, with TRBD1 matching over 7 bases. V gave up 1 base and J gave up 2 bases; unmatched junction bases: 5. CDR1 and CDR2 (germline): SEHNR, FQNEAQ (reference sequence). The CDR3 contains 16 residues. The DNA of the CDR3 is TGTGCCAGCAGCTTAGTCGACAGGGTAACTGGAAACACCATATATTTT. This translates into CASSLVDRVTGNTIYF.